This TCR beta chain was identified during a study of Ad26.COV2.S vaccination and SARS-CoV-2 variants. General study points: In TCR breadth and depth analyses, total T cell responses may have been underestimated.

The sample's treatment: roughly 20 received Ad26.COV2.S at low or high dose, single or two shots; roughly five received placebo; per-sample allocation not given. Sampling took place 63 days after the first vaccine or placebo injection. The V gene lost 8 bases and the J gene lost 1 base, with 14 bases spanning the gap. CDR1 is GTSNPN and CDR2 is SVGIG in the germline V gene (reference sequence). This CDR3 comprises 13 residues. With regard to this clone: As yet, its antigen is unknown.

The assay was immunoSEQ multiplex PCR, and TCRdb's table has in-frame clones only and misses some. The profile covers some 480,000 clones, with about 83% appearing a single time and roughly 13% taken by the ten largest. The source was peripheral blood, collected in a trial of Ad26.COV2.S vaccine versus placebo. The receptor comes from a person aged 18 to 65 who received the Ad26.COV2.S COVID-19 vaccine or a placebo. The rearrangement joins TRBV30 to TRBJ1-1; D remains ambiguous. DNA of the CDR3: TGTGCCCGAAAGACACGCCCGAACACTGAAGCTTTCTTT. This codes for CARKTRPNTEAFF.